The 16 T cell receptor beta chains reported below all come from one sample, sequenced in a study of T-cell memory formation after mild COVID-19. Each CDR3 protein is one row after TCRdb ran MiXCR on the 5' RACE reads. The sample includes roughly 250,000 distinct CDR3 sequences, around 15% seen only once; the top ten take roughly 3.6%. Sequencing was performed on PBMCs or a T cell subset sorted from them (not recorded which). These receptors were collected from a man aged 18 to 29 who had mild COVID-19 (a few samples of this study predate the infection). Cell type and time point are not known.

This clonotype came up a few times. This chain connects TRBV7-6 to TRBJ2-5; 10 nucleotides align to TRBD2. Germline CDR1 SGHVS, CDR2 FNYEAQ. This CDR3 comprises 17 residues. The V and J ends lost 3 bases and 4 bases, in that order; junction bases with no gene match: 11. The CDR3 bases are TGTGCCAGCAGCTTTAGCGGGGGGCCCAGTCGGGCAGAGACCCAGTACTTC. Translated, it gives CASSFSGGPSRAETQYF.

The V and J genes are TRBV4-3 and TRBJ2-5, with 12 positions matching TRBD1. V shed 0 bases, J shed 5 bases, and the junction held 10 bases outside the gene matches. The CDR3 consists of 18 residues. Germline lookup yields CDR1 LGHNA and CDR2 YSLEER. CDR3 protein: CASSQDRGGTGGWETQYF. In DNA, the CDR3 is TGCGCCAGCAGCCAAGATCGGGGAGGGACAGGGGGCTGGGAGACCCAGTACTTC.

This clonotype was found many times. J is TRBJ2-1 and V is TRBV12-3 or TRBV12-4; 9 bases align to TRBD2. The CDR3 has 15 residues. The J segment lost 3 bases and the V segment lost 5 bases, leaving 5 bases of the junction unmatched. This CDR3 reads CASSDSGGYYNEQFF. CDR3 bases: TGTGCCAGCAGTGATAGCGGGGGTTACTACAATGAGCAGTTCTTC.

This clonotype was observed a few times. V gene TRBV6-4 combines with J gene TRBJ2-1; 8 nucleotides agree with TRBD1. The CDR3 is 15 amino acids. Unmatched junction bases numbered 10, after V lost 4 bases and J lost 8 bases. Germline assignment: CDR1 MRHNA and CDR2 SNTAGT. This chain's CDR3 is CASSAGTGGLYEQFF. The DNA for the CDR3 is TGTGCCAGCAGTGCTGGAACAGGGGGTCTTTATGAGCAGTTCTTC.

This clonotype was seen more than once but under ten times. The gene calls are TRBV5-1 and TRBJ1-4, with 8 nucleotides matching TRBD1. The CDR3 is 14 amino acids. Trimming removed 4 bases from V and 5 bases from J; junction bases left unmatched: 4. CDR1 is SGHRS and CDR2 is YFSETQ in the germline V gene. The CDR3 bases are TGCGCCAGCAGCGTCCGGGACAGGAATGAAAAACTGTTTTTT. The encoded protein is CASSVRDRNEKLFF.

V gene TRBV4-1 combines with J gene TRBJ2-2; D is possibly TRBD2 (6 bases). V gave up 0 bases and J gave up 4 bases, with 21 bases separating them. Germline V gene data show CDR1 as MGHRA and CDR2 as YSYEKL. The CDR3 totals 19 residues. DNA of the CDR3: TGCGCCAGCAGCCAAGACCCGGGGGTGTGGGGAGATGCCACCGGGGAGCTGTTTTTT. This sequence encodes CASSQDPGVWGDATGELFF.

The genes are TRBV7-2 and TRBJ2-3; 7 positions match TRBD1. This CDR3 has 15 residues. V was pared by 5 bases and J by 1 base, with 6 bases of the junction left unmatched. CDR1 and CDR2 from the germline V gene are SGHTA and FQGNSA. The CDR3 bases are TGTGCCAGCAGCAGTCGGGACAGCCGCACAGATACGCAGTATTTT. Translating it yields CASSSRDSRTDTQYF.

This clonotype was seen a few times. The chain is built from TRBV4-3 and TRBJ2-5; D remains ambiguous. The CDR3 is made up of 17 amino acids. V lost 1 base and J 2 bases, leaving 17 bases between the germline ends. CDR1 and CDR2 (germline): LGHNA, YSLEER. DNA of the CDR3: TGCGCCAGCAGCCAAGGGGTTGTGGCTTGGGGACAAGAGACCCAGTACTTC. This encodes CASSQGVVAWGQETQYF.

The V gene is TRBV3-1, the J gene TRBJ1-1; D is perhaps TRBD1 (6 bases). With 1 base removed from V and 5 bases from J, the gap between germline ends came to 11 bases. CDR1 is LGHDT and CDR2 is YNNKEL in the germline V gene (reference sequence). CDR3 length: 14 amino acids. The CDR3 region is CASSQVDRGTEAFF. The CDR3 DNA sequence: TGTGCCAGCAGCCAAGTCGATAGGGGGACTGAAGCTTTCTTT.

The rearrangement uses TRBV4-3 and TRBJ1-6; 10 nucleotides agree with TRBD1. CDR1 and CDR2 (germline): LGHNA, YSLEER. CDR3 size: 17 residues. V trimming: 1 base; J trimming: 7 bases; junction bases outside the gene matches: 7. CDR3 sequence reads: CASSQAPPGQGNSPLHF. The CDR3, as DNA: TGCGCCAGCAGCCAAGCTCCTCCGGGACAGGGGAATTCACCCCTCCACTTT.

This chain joins TRBV6-2 or TRBV6-3 and TRBJ2-7, with D maybe TRBD2 (6 bases). The CDR3 contains 13 residues. CDR1 MNHEY and CDR2 SVGEGT come from the germline V gene. The V and J ends lost 4 bases and 1 base respectively, with 8 bases between them. CDR3 region: CASSSGVSYEQYF. The CDR3, as DNA: TGTGCCAGCAGTTCGGGAGTGTCCTACGAGCAGTACTTC.

There are many counts of this clonotype. The chain joins TRBV7-2 to TRBJ1-1, with D uncertain. Deletions cut 1 base from V and 0 bases from J, with 12 bases between. The CDR3 consists of 16 residues. The V gene's germline CDR1 is SGHTA and CDR2 FQGNSA. CDR3 bases: TGTGCCAGCAGCTTAGGGACGCTGCGCGTGAACACTGAAGCTTTCTTT. Amino acids: CASSLGTLRVNTEAFF. Looking up the rest from reference TRBV7-2 and TRBJ1-1 gives the full variable domain: GAGVSQSPSNKVTEKGKDVELRCDPISGHTALYWYRQSLGQGLEFLIYFQGNSAPDKSGLPSDRFSAERTGGSVSTLTIQRTQQEDSAVYLCASSLGTLRVNTEAFFGQGTRLTVV.

This clonotype was observed a few times. This rearrangement joins TRBV18 to TRBJ2-3; D is perhaps TRBD2 (5 bases). The CDR3 spans 15 residues. The V end was cut by 6 bases, the J end by 5 bases, with 18 bases between. Germline V gives CDR1 KGHSH, CDR2 LQKENI. The CDR3 spells CASSRGREYGDTQYF. The CDR3 DNA reads TGTGCCAGCTCCCGCGGCCGGGAATACGGAGATACGCAGTATTTT. Filled out from reference TRBV18 and TRBJ2-3, the complete variable domain reads NAGVMQNPRHLVRRRGQEARLRCSPMKGHSHVYWYRQLPEEGLKFMVYLQKENIIDESGMPKERFSAEFPKEGPSILRIQQVVRGDSAAYFCASSRGREYGDTQYFGPGTRLTVL.

The chain recombines TRBV20-1 with TRBJ1-1; D is perhaps TRBD1 (6 bases). The CDR3 totals 13 residues. Trimming shortened V by 6 bases and J by 0 bases, and 11 bases separated the two germline ends. CDR1 and CDR2 from the germline V gene are DFQATT and SNEGSKA (reference sequence). For the CDR3, the DNA is TGCAGTGCGCGGGACATTATGAACACTGAAGCTTTCTTT. Its translation: CSARDIMNTEAFF.

J is TRBJ1-5 and V is TRBV3-1; D gene ambiguous. CDR1 is LGHDT, CDR2 YNNKEL, per germline (reference sequence). V was shortened by 1 base and J by 3 bases, with 10 bases between the two germline ends. This CDR3 comprises 15 residues. This CDR3 is CASSQGSGNNQPQHF. DNA of the CDR3: TGTGCCAGCAGCCAAGGTTCCGGGAACAATCAGCCCCAGCATTTT.

This clonotype has a count of ten or more. The rearrangement joins TRBV5-1 to TRBJ1-2; D unresolved. Germline V CDR1 and CDR2: SGHRS, YFSETQ. V was shortened by 1 base and J by 1 base, with 11 bases between the two germline ends. This CDR3 spans 15 amino acids. The CDR3 bases are TGCGCCAGCAGCTTGTCGTTCCTCAGTAACTATGGCTACACCTTC. Its translation is CASSLSFLSNYGYTF. Based on the CDR3 plus reference TRBV5-1 and TRBJ1-2, the full variable domain is KAGVTQTPRYLIKTRGQQVTLSCSPISGHRSVSWYQQTPGQGLQFLFEYFSETQRNKGNFPGRFSGRQFSNSRSEMNVSTLELGDSALYLCASSLSFLSNYGYTFGSGTRLTVV.